Following are 15 T cell receptor beta chains from one sample sequenced in a study of blood T cell repertoires in COVID-19. Profiling relied on immunoSEQ multiplex PCR, and the TCRdb table lists in-frame clones only, not all of them. In the table there are about 270,000 clones, around 91% of which are singletons. Sequencing used PBMCs or T cells enriched from blood (not recorded which). These receptors all stem from a woman aged 18-29 years who had recovered from COVID-19.

Only a few counts were recorded for this clone. The chain uses TRBV5-1 and TRBJ1-1, with 8 bases matching TRBD1. The trim removed 2 bases at V and 8 bases at J, leaving 2 bases unmatched. The germline V gene has CDR1 SGHRS and CDR2 YFSETQ. CDR3 length equals 12 residues. CDR3 region: CASSLGQGEAFF. The CDR3 region has the DNA TGCGCCAGCAGCTTAGGACAGGGAGAAGCTTTCTTT.

This clone has just one count. V gene TRBV7-9 combines with J gene TRBJ1-5, with D uncertain. V lost 1 base, J lost 6 bases, and 7 bases lay in between. The CDR3 consists of 13 residues. Germline CDR1 SEHNR, CDR2 FQNEAQ (reference sequence). The CDR3 loop reads CASSLEYGQPQHF. CDR3 DNA sequence: TGTGCCAGCAGCTTAGAGTACGGTCAGCCCCAGCATTTT.

The chain uses TRBV19 and TRBJ1-2; 8 bases are a match to TRBD1. Trimming took 5 bases from V and 8 from J; bases not matched to a gene: 10. Germline CDR1 and CDR2: LNHDA and SQIVND (reference sequence). CDR3 length equals 14 residues. This CDR3 reads CASSSTRQGSGYTF. In DNA form, the CDR3 reads TGTGCCAGTAGTTCCACTCGACAGGGGAGCGGCTACACCTTC.

This rearrangement joins TRBV7-9 to TRBJ2-2, with D possibly being TRBD1 (6 bases). V was pared by 10 bases and J by 6 bases, with 9 bases between. The germline CDR1 and CDR2 sequences are SEHNR and FQNEAQ (reference sequence). The CDR3 consists of 11 residues. The CDR3 loop is CANHRAGELFF. For the CDR3, the DNA is TGTGCCAACCACAGGGCCGGGGAGCTGTTTTTT.

The genes are TRBV5-8 and TRBJ1-6; no reliable D call. Trimming stripped 0 bases from V and 3 bases from J, with 13 bases between. In germline, CDR1 is SGHTS, CDR2 YDEGEE. The length of the CDR3 is 17 residues. This chain's CDR3 is CASSLASGTGYNSPLHF. CDR3 in DNA: TGTGCCAGCAGCTTGGCCTCCGGTACCGGCTATAATTCACCCCTCCACTTT.

The V and J genes are TRBV7-9 and TRBJ1-6; TRBD1 matches 10 bases. From germline, CDR1 is SEHNR and CDR2 FQNEAQ (reference sequence). The V segment lost 1 base and the J segment 13 bases; nucleotides outside the gene matches: 10. The CDR3 extends over 16 amino acids. The CDR3 coding sequence is TGTGCCAGCAGCTTAGTGGGACAGGGGCGGGTCGATCCCCTCCACTTT. It specifies CASSLVGQGRVDPLHF.

The chain links TRBV28 to TRBJ1-1; D gene unclear. Germline V gene data show CDR1 as MDHEN and CDR2 as SYDVKM. The CDR3 runs 14 residues. V was clipped by 3 bases and J by 9 bases, with 17 bases between them. This CDR3 is CASSFIRGEFKAFF. The CDR3 coding sequence is TGTGCCAGCAGTTTCATCCGGGGAGAGTTTAAAGCTTTCTTT.

The table lists this clone with a count of one. CDR3 nucleotide sequence: TGTGCCAGCAGCTTAGCGAACGGGTATAATTCACCCCTCCACTTT. Translating it yields CASSLANGYNSPLHF. The chain carries TRBV11-2 and TRBJ1-6; D is unresolved. The CDR3 spans 15 residues. Germline loops: CDR1 SGHAT, CDR2 FQNNGV. Trimming pared 1 base from V and 4 bases from J, leaving 8 bases between.

This sequence joins TRBV6-2 or TRBV6-3 and TRBJ2-7; D perhaps matches TRBD1 (5 bases). The CDR3 spans 16 residues. The germline CDR1 and CDR2 sequences are MNHEY and SVGEGT. Trimming took 2 bases from V and 1 from J, leaving 15 bases between them. The CDR3 DNA sequence: TGTGCCAGCAGTTACACCTCATCAGGGCCTTCCTACGAGCAGTACTTC. This translates into CASSYTSSGPSYEQYF.

V is TRBV19 and J is TRBJ2-2, with no clear D. This CDR3 is built from 14 residues. Germline CDR1 reads LNHDA; CDR2 reads SQIVND (reference sequence). V lost 5 bases to trimming and J lost 0 bases, with 7 bases between them. The CDR3 loop reads CASSSTANTGELFF. CDR3 in DNA: TGTGCCAGTAGTTCAACAGCGAACACCGGGGAGCTGTTTTTT.

The genes are TRBV7-2 and TRBJ1-2, with TRBD1 matching 7 bases. Losses at the gene ends were 3 bases for V and 4 bases for J; bases not matched to a gene: 14. The CDR3 covers 17 residues. CDR1 is SGHTA and CDR2 is FQGNSA in the germline V gene. In DNA form, the CDR3 reads TGTGCCAGCAGCTTGCGTATCCGGGACAGACAATCCTATGGCTACACCTTC. It translates to CASSLRIRDRQSYGYTF. Based on the CDR3 plus reference TRBV7-2 and TRBJ1-2, the full variable domain is GAGVSQSPSNKVTEKGKDVELRCDPISGHTALYWYRQSLGQGLEFLIYFQGNSAPDKSGLPSDRFSAERTGGSVSTLTIQRTQQEDSAVYLCASSLRIRDRQSYGYTFGSGTRLTVV.

The rearrangement uses TRBV7-9 and TRBJ1-1; tentative D call: TRBD1 (6 bases). V dropped 5 bases and J dropped 2 bases, with 21 bases sitting between them. Germline CDR1 and CDR2: SEHNR and FQNEAQ (reference sequence). CDR3 length: 17 amino acids. This CDR3 reads CASSIGGWGPSNTEAFF. The DNA for the CDR3 is TGTGCCAGCAGCATCGGCGGTTGGGGGCCGAGCAACACTGAAGCTTTCTTT. Based on the CDR3 plus reference TRBV7-9 and TRBJ1-1, the full variable domain is DTGVSQNPRHKITKRGQNVTFRCDPISEHNRLYWYRQTLGQGPEFLTYFQNEAQLEKSRLLSDRFSAERPKGSFSTLEIQRTEQGDSAMYLCASSIGGWGPSNTEAFFGQGTRLTVV.

This clone was seen a single time. The chain combines TRBV27 with TRBJ1-6; D is uncertain. The CDR3 runs 14 residues. V lost 3 bases to trimming and J lost 5 bases, with 8 bases between them. Germline V lookup: CDR1 MNHEY, CDR2 SMNVEV (reference sequence). In DNA form, the CDR3 reads TGTGCCAGCAGTTTTTCCCGCGATAATTCACCCCTCCACTTT. Its translation is CASSFSRDNSPLHF.

The V gene is TRBV5-1, the J gene TRBJ1-3, with 9 nucleotides matching TRBD1. CDR1 and CDR2 (germline): SGHRS, YFSETQ. CDR3 length equals 16 residues. V shed 4 bases and J 2 bases; nucleotides not matched to a gene: 7. In DNA form, the CDR3 reads TGCGCCAGCAGCAAGGACAGGGGTGGAACTGGAAACACCATATATTTT. Translating gives CASSKDRGGTGNTIYF.

J is TRBJ2-5 and V is TRBV7-8; TRBD2 is a possible D gene (6 bases). The CDR3 has 18 amino acids. CDR1 and CDR2 (germline): SGHVS, FQNEAQ. Trimming pared 4 bases from V and 3 bases from J, leaving 24 bases between. The CDR3 sequence is CASSSSLILSPGEETQYF. The CDR3 region has the DNA TGTGCCAGCAGCTCCTCCTTGATACTATCCCCGGGGGAAGAGACCCAGTACTTC.